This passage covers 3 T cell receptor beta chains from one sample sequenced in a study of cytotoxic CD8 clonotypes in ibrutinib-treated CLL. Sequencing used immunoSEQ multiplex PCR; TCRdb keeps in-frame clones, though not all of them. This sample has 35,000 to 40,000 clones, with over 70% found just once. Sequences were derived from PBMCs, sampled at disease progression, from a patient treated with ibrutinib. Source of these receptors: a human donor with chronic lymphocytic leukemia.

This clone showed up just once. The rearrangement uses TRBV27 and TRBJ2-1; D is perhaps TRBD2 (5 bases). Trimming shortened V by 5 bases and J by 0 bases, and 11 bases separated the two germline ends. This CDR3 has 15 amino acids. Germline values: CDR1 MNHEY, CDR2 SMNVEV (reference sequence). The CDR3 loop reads CASSPGLSSYNEQFF. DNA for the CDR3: TGTGCCAGCAGTCCCGGACTGAGCTCCTACAATGAGCAGTTCTTC.

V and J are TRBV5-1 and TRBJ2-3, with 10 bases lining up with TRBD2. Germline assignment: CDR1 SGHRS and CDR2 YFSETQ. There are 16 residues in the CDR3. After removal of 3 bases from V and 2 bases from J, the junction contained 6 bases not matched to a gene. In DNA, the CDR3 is TGCGCCAGCAGCTGGGGAGCGGGGGGGTCCACAGATACGCAGTATTTT. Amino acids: CASSWGAGGSTDTQYF.

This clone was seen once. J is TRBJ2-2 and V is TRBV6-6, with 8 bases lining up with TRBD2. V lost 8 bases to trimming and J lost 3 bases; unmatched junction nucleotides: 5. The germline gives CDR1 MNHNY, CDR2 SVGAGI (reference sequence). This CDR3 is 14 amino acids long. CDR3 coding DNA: TGTGCCAGCGGAGACGGGGGGGACACCGGGGAGCTGTTTTTT. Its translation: CASGDGGDTGELFF.